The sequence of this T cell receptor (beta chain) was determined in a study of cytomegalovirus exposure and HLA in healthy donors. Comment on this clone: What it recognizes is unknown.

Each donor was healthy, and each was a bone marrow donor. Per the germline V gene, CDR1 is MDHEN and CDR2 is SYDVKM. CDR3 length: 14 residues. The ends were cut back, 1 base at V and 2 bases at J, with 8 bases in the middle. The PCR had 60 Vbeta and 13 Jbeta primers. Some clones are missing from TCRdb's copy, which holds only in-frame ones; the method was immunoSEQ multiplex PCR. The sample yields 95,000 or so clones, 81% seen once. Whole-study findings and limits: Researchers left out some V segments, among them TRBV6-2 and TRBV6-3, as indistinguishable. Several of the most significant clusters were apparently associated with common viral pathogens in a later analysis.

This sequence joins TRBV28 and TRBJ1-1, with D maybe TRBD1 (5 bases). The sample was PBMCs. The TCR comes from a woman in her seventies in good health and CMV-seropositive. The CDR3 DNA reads TGTGCCAGCAGTTTATCGGGGGGAAACACTGAAGCTTTCTTT. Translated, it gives CASSLSGGNTEAFF.